Listed below are T cell receptor beta chains from one sample, sequenced in a study of T-cell reconstitution after alpha-beta-depleted transplantation in children. Via MiXCR, TCRdb re-called the PCR reads, giving one row per CDR3 protein. The table includes some 450,000 distinct CDR3 sequences, roughly 43% detected once. The specimen comprised PBMCs, sampled before TCRalphabeta/CD19-depleted stem cell transplant. The receptors stem from a girl aged 2 to 9 with aplastic anemia, due to receive a stem cell transplant. CDR3s include the opening cysteine and the closing phenylalanine or tryptophan. A D gene is named only where the DNA matches it firmly. Not all rows give a size; the values are once, few, many and, for expanded clones, a class.

v_gene: TRBV5-1
d_gene: TRBD2
j_gene: TRBJ2-5
abundance: NA
CDR3nt: TGCGCCAGCAGCTCGGGACTAGCACAAGAGACCCAGTACTTC
CDR3aa: CASSSGLAQETQYF

v_gene: TRBV7-7
d_gene: NA
j_gene: TRBJ1-5
abundance: NA
CDR3nt: TGTGCTAGCAGCTTAGGGCCCGCTAGCAATCAGCCCCAGCATTTT
CDR3aa: CASSLGPASNQPQHF

v_gene: TRBV5-6
d_gene: NA
j_gene: TRBJ2-4
abundance: NA
CDR3nt: TGTGCCAGCAGCTTTGCCACGAACATTCAGTACTTC
CDR3aa: CASSFATNIQYF

v_gene: TRBV7-3
d_gene: NA
j_gene: TRBJ1-1
abundance: few
CDR3nt: TGTGCCAGCAGCTTAACGGGCGGGCGCAATGAAGCTTTCTTT
CDR3aa: CASSLTGGRNEAFF

v_gene: TRBV7-8
d_gene: TRBD2
j_gene: TRBJ2-3
abundance: many
CDR3nt: TGTGCCAGCAGCTTAGCGAGCTTTCCTAGCGGTACGCAGTATTTT
CDR3aa: CASSLASFPSGTQYF

v_gene: TRBV6-5
d_gene: NA
j_gene: TRBJ2-5
abundance: NA
CDR3nt: TGTGCCAGCAGTTACTCAGGGGGTAGGGAGACCCAGTACTTC
CDR3aa: CASSYSGGRETQYF

v_gene: TRBV5-6
d_gene: TRBD2
j_gene: TRBJ2-1
abundance: NA
CDR3nt: TGTGCCAGCAGCTTGGGGGCCGCTCGGGGGGGTGAGCAGTTCTTC
CDR3aa: CASSLGAARGGEQFF

v_gene: TRBV4-1
d_gene: NA
j_gene: TRBJ2-3
abundance: NA
CDR3nt: TGCGCCAGCAGCCAATGGCCTAGCCGGGATACGCAGTATTTT
CDR3aa: CASSQWPSRDTQYF

v_gene: TRBV15
d_gene: NA
j_gene: TRBJ2-7
abundance: many
CDR3nt: TGTGCCACCTTAACAGGGTCTGGCGAGCAGTACTTC
CDR3aa: CATLTGSGEQYF

v_gene: TRBV12-3/TRBV12-4
d_gene: NA
j_gene: TRBJ1-5
abundance: once
CDR3nt: TGTGCCAGCAGCTCTACGGGGGCCAGCCAGCCCCAGCATTTT
CDR3aa: CASSSTGASQPQHF